This passage covers 29 T cell receptor beta chains from one sample sequenced in a study of cytomegalovirus exposure and HLA in healthy donors. PCR was performed using 60 Vbeta and 13 Jbeta primers. The assay was immunoSEQ multiplex PCR, and TCRdb's table has in-frame clones only and misses some. The table lists around 150,000 clones, 80% of them singletons, with about 4.3% in the top ten. Input material: PBMCs. The receptors derive from a young man in good health.

In this sample, this clone turned up once. The rearrangement joins TRBV30 to TRBJ1-5; no clear D. CDR3 length: 15 amino acids. Trimming took 3 bases from V and 6 from J, leaving 18 bases between them. Looked up from germline, CDR1 is GTSNPN and CDR2 is SVGIG (reference sequence). The CDR3 loop reads CAWSANGVGGQPQHF. The CDR3 DNA sequence: TGTGCCTGGAGCGCTAATGGGGTGGGAGGTCAGCCCCAGCATTTT.

This rearrangement joins TRBV7-8 to TRBJ2-1; the match to TRBD2 covers 7 bases. CDR1 and CDR2 from the germline V gene are SGHVS and FQNEAQ. V trimming: 0 bases; J trimming: 6 bases; junction bases outside the gene matches: 5. CDR3 size: 15 residues. The CDR3 sequence: CASSLATSSANEQFF. For the CDR3, the DNA is TGTGCCAGCAGCTTAGCGACTAGCTCAGCCAATGAGCAGTTCTTC.

The CDR3 is CASKDREGYEQYF. The CDR3 bases are TGTGCCAGCAAAGACAGGGAAGGCTACGAGCAGTACTTC. The chain recombines TRBV2 with TRBJ2-7; 7 nucleotides align to TRBD1. The ends lost 7 bases at V and 3 bases at J; junction bases unmatched: 6. The CDR3 covers 13 residues. From germline, CDR1 is SNHLY and CDR2 FYNNEI.

V usage is TRBV9 and J usage is TRBJ2-2; 9 bases fit TRBD2. Trimming cost V 0 bases and J 2 bases; bases outside gene matches: 5. Germline V CDR1 and CDR2: SGDLS, YYNGEE. The CDR3 consists of 17 residues. Here the CDR3 DNA reads TGTGCCAGCAGCGTAGTTAGTAGCGGGAGCAACACCGGGGAGCTGTTTTTT. It codes for CASSVVSSGSNTGELFF.

The chain uses TRBV30 and TRBJ2-7; 9 positions match TRBD1. This CDR3 contains 17 residues. The germline gives CDR1 GTSNPN, CDR2 SVGIG (reference sequence). The trim removed 3 bases at V and 6 bases at J, leaving 18 bases unmatched. CDR3 DNA: TGTGCCTGGAGGGAACCGGGACAGGGCCTATCCGGGGCCGAGCAGTACTTC. Protein product: CAWREPGQGLSGAEQYF.

The chain uses TRBV18 and TRBJ2-3; 9 bases align to TRBD2. Germline trimming cut 3 bases from V and 8 bases from J; bases unmatched to any gene: 15. Germline V gives CDR1 KGHSH, CDR2 LQKENI. The CDR3 is made up of 17 amino acids. The CDR3 DNA reads as TGTGCCAGCTCACCGAGCAGGGCTAGCGGGATTAGCGGTACGCAGTATTTT. Protein: CASSPSRASGISGTQYF.

This clone was counted a few times. The sample holds other DNA sequences that translate to the same CDR3. The CDR3 protein is CASSYSAGGSQPQHF. The CDR3 DNA reads TGTGCCAGCAGTTACTCAGCAGGGGGCAGTCAGCCCCAGCATTTT. This chain joins TRBV6-5 and TRBJ1-5; 8 nucleotides line up with TRBD1. Germline values: CDR1 MNHEY, CDR2 SVGAGI. The CDR3 has 15 amino acids. Trimming removed 0 bases from V and 6 bases from J; junction bases left unmatched: 4.

The CDR3 loop is CASTYGYEQYF. The CDR3 bases are TGTGCCTCAACGTACGGTTACGAGCAGTACTTC. The V gene is TRBV10-3, the J gene TRBJ2-7; D not resolved. This CDR3 spans 11 amino acids. Trimming shortened V by 11 bases and J by 4 bases, and 12 bases separated the two germline ends. CDR1 and CDR2 from the germline V gene are ENHRY and SYGVKD.

The rearrangement links TRBV5-1 to TRBJ1-1; 7 bases map to TRBD1. Germline CDR1 is SGHRS and CDR2 is YFSETQ. V dropped 3 bases and J dropped 4; count of bases not matched to a gene: 15. There are 17 residues in the CDR3. CDR3 in amino acids: CASSSKVPGGSGTEAFF. For the CDR3, the DNA is TGCGCCAGCAGCTCAAAAGTACCAGGGGGGTCTGGCACTGAAGCTTTCTTT.

The chain is built from TRBV6-5 and TRBJ2-1; the match to TRBD2 covers 11 bases. CDR3 length: 15 residues. Looked up from germline, CDR1 is MNHEY and CDR2 is SVGAGI. The trim removed 7 bases at V and 6 bases at J, leaving 8 bases unmatched. CDR3 sequence: CASTSSSGRFNEQFF. In DNA form, the CDR3 reads TGTGCCAGCACCTCCTCTAGCGGGAGGTTCAATGAGCAGTTCTTC.

The chain recombines TRBV28 with TRBJ2-1; D is ambiguous. CDR1 is MDHEN, CDR2 SYDVKM, per germline. The CDR3 covers 14 residues. V was shortened by 6 bases and J by 4 bases, with 13 bases between the two germline ends. DNA for the CDR3: TGTGCCAGCAGGTTCCTAGGTTCGTACAATGAGCAGTTCTTC. It yields the protein CASRFLGSYNEQFF.

A remark on this clone: The same CDR3 can be traced to other DNA sequences in this sample. This chain uses TRBV29-1 with TRBJ2-7; D unresolved. The CDR3 is 12 residues long. Trimming left V 3 bases short and J 3 bases short, with 9 bases between. The germline V gene has CDR1 SQVTM and CDR2 ANQGSEA. In DNA form, the CDR3 reads TGCAGCGTTGAGACTGCGGACTACGAGCAGTACTTC. As protein: CSVETADYEQYF.

The chain is built from TRBV7-9 and TRBJ2-7; 10 bases match TRBD2. CDR1 and CDR2 (germline): SEHNR, FQNEAQ (reference sequence). V lost 5 bases, J lost 4 bases, and 5 bases stayed unmatched. This CDR3 spans 14 amino acids. The CDR3 DNA reads TGTGCCAGCAGCGCAACTAGCGGGACTTACGAGCAGTACTTC. As protein: CASSATSGTYEQYF.

V and J are TRBV10-1 and TRBJ1-2, with a weak D call TRBD1 (6 bases). V lost 8 bases to trimming and J lost 4 bases, with 17 bases between them. Germline V gene data show CDR1 as WNHNN and CDR2 as SYGVQD (reference sequence). The CDR3 is 14 amino acids. This chain's CDR3 is CASERDKDPYGYTF. CDR3 coding DNA: TGCGCCAGCGAACGGGACAAGGATCCCTATGGCTACACCTTC.

This clone was counted a few times. This chain links TRBV15 with TRBJ1-2, with D possibly being TRBD1 (6 bases). CDR1 and CDR2 (germline): LNHNV, YYDKDF (reference sequence). V was shortened by 7 bases and J by 2 bases, with 14 bases between the two germline ends. This CDR3 contains 14 residues. The CDR3 DNA sequence: TGTGCCACCAAAAAAGCTGACAGGAACTATGGCTACACCTTC. This translates into CATKKADRNYGYTF.

The V gene is TRBV7-9, the J gene TRBJ2-7; tentatively, D is TRBD2 (6 bases). Trimming removed 5 bases at V and 3 bases at J, with 17 bases between. The CDR3 consists of 15 residues. Germline CDR1 reads SEHNR; CDR2 reads FQNEAQ (reference sequence). In DNA, the CDR3 is TGTGCCAGCAGCGGGGGACTCTCTTCCGTCTACGAGCAGTACTTC. This encodes CASSGGLSSVYEQYF.

The gene calls are TRBV6-5 and TRBJ2-7; 8 bases match TRBD2. Germline values: CDR1 MNHEY, CDR2 SVGAGI. V trimming: 0 bases; J trimming: 6 bases; junction bases outside the gene matches: 7. There are 15 residues in the CDR3. CDR3 bases: TGTGCCAGCAGTTACTCGAAAGCGGGAGCGGGCGAGCAGTACTTC. Protein: CASSYSKAGAGEQYF.

J is TRBJ2-7 and V is TRBV27, with 9 nucleotides matching TRBD2. CDR3 length: 14 residues. Germline-derived CDR1 and CDR2 are MNHEY and SMNVEV (reference sequence). Losses at the gene ends were 0 bases for V and 4 bases for J; bases not matched to a gene: 1. As DNA, the CDR3 is TGTGCCAGCAGTTTATCTAGCGGGAGTTACGAGCAGTACTTC. This sequence encodes CASSLSSGSYEQYF.

This clone was picked up one time. The rearrangement joins TRBV18 to TRBJ2-2; 9 bases fit TRBD1. The CDR3 extends over 15 amino acids. V shed 7 bases and J 3 bases; nucleotides not matched to a gene: 6. Germline V gene sequence: CDR1 KGHSH, CDR2 LQKENI. The CDR3 here is CASYPGTGYTGELFF. The CDR3 DNA is TGTGCCAGCTACCCCGGGACAGGGTACACCGGGGAGCTGTTTTTT.

This chain connects TRBV4-2 to TRBJ2-7; TRBD2 might be the D (6 bases). Trimming pared 0 bases from V and 6 bases from J, leaving 12 bases between. In germline, CDR1 is LGHNA, CDR2 YNFKEQ. This CDR3 is built from 14 residues. DNA for the CDR3: TGTGCCAGCAGCCAAGATACTAGCTTGATCGAGCAGTACTTC. It specifies CASSQDTSLIEQYF.

CDR3 loop: CASSWVSGTQYF. CDR3 nucleotide sequence: TGTGCCAGCTCTTGGGTCTCGGGTACGCAGTATTTT. J is TRBJ2-3 and V is TRBV28; D uncertain. V was clipped by 8 bases and J by 8 bases, with 14 bases between them. Germline V gene data show CDR1 as MDHEN and CDR2 as SYDVKM. CDR3 length: 12 residues.

A remark on this clone: Different DNA sequences within this sample yield the same CDR3. The gene calls are TRBV9 and TRBJ2-3; possible D gene TRBD1, 6 bases. V lost 2 bases and J lost 2, with 12 bases in between. The CDR3 loop spans 15 amino acids. CDR1 is SGDLS, CDR2 YYNGEE, per germline. CDR3: CASSVLDSPTDTQYF. The CDR3 DNA is TGTGCCAGCAGCGTGTTGGACAGCCCCACAGATACGCAGTATTTT.

The rearrangement links TRBV11-2 to TRBJ2-5, with 16 positions matching TRBD2. The CDR3 extends over 18 amino acids. CDR1 and CDR2 from the germline V gene are SGHAT and FQNNGV. V lost 2 bases and J lost 5; bases outside the gene matches: 8. The CDR3 DNA sequence: TGTGCCAGCAGCTTACTCGGGACTAGCGGGAGGGCGGGTGAGACCCAGTACTTC. It encodes CASSLLGTSGRAGETQYF.

With regard to this clone: A junction boundary mismatches the germline segment, possibly from a read error. This sample also contains other DNA sequences that code for the same CDR3. The chain joins TRBV7-7 to TRBJ2-7; D is unclear. From germline, CDR1 is SSHAT and CDR2 FNYEAQ (reference sequence). This CDR3 region has 12 residues. CDR3 amino acids: CASSLNGYEQYF. The CDR3 bases are TGTGCTAGCAGCTTAAACGGCTACGAGCAGTACTTC.

This sequence joins TRBV19 and TRBJ1-5, with D perhaps matching TRBD1 (6 bases). This CDR3 contains 14 residues. Germline-derived CDR1 and CDR2 are LNHDA and SQIVND (reference sequence). V was trimmed by 7 bases and J by 0 bases, leaving 10 bases between them. CDR3 protein: CASTDRYSNQPQHF. DNA for the CDR3: TGTGCCAGTACAGACAGGTATAGCAATCAGCCCCAGCATTTT. Together with reference TRBV19 and TRBJ1-5, the CDR3 gives the full variable domain: DGGITQSPKYLFRKEGQNVTLSCEQNLNHDAMYWYRQDPGQGLRLIYYSQIVNDFQKGDIAEGYSVSREKKESFPLTVTSAQKNPTAFYLCASTDRYSNQPQHFGDGTRLSIL.

This chain links TRBV7-2 with TRBJ2-7; 8 bases match TRBD2. The CDR3 totals 14 residues. Germline CDR1 SGHTA, CDR2 FQGNSA. The junction had 2 bases not matched to a gene; V was cut back by 0 bases and J by 4 bases. This CDR3 reads CASSLATSGYEQYF. The CDR3, as DNA: TGTGCCAGCAGCTTAGCCACTAGCGGATACGAGCAGTACTTC. The variable domain in full, with the rest retrieved from reference TRBV7-2 and TRBJ2-7, is GAGVSQSPSNKVTEKGKDVELRCDPISGHTALYWYRQSLGQGLEFLIYFQGNSAPDKSGLPSDRFSAERTGGSVSTLTIQRTQQEDSAVYLCASSLATSGYEQYFGPGTRLTVT.

The chain joins TRBV5-4 to TRBJ2-7; no definite D call. From germline, CDR1 is SGHNT and CDR2 YYREEE (reference sequence). The CDR3 runs to 14 residues. V was trimmed by 1 base and J by 1 base, leaving 9 bases between them. Here the CDR3 reads CASSLRLESYEQYF. The CDR3, as DNA: TGTGCCAGCAGCTTGCGACTGGAATCCTACGAGCAGTACTTC.

The J gene is TRBJ2-1, the V gene TRBV5-1, with TRBD1 as a possible D gene (6 bases). Germline V gives CDR1 SGHRS, CDR2 YFSETQ. V lost 4 bases, J lost 10 bases, and 9 bases lay in between. This CDR3 comprises 11 residues. The chain's CDR3 is CASSPDREQFF. The CDR3 DNA sequence: TGCGCCAGCAGCCCCGACAGGGAGCAGTTCTTC.

This chain connects TRBV18 to TRBJ2-5; TRBD1 matches at 7 bases. Germline V gives CDR1 KGHSH, CDR2 LQKENI. This CDR3 contains 14 residues. V lost 4 bases and J lost 5; bases outside the gene matches: 7. The CDR3 here is CASSQGAAVETQYF. For the CDR3, the DNA is TGTGCCAGCTCACAGGGGGCCGCGGTGGAGACCCAGTACTTC.